One and the same sample provided the 13 T cell receptor beta chains below, sequenced in a study of response to subunit inactivated influenza vaccine. TCRdb re-derived calls from the RT-PCR reads in MiXCR, one entry per CDR3 protein. The repertoire consists of 490,000 or so distinct CDR3 sequences, with less than 10% occurring once and the leading ten covering about an eighth. This sample comprised PBMCs from blood, obtained less than 25 months after vaccination. The receptors stem from a man aged 45 to 70 who received an inactivated influenza vaccine.

This clonotype showed up many times. The chain couples TRBV7-9 to TRBJ1-1; a possible D gene is TRBD1 (5 bases). CDR1 is SEHNR and CDR2 is FQNEAQ in the germline V gene (reference sequence). The germline V and J ends were trimmed by 5 bases and 3 bases, with 16 bases remaining between them. The CDR3 length is 15 residues. In nucleotides, the CDR3 is TGTGCCAGCAGCCCCAGGCAGGGTAGGGACACTGAAGCTTTCTTT. Its translation is CASSPRQGRDTEAFF.

The sample holds a few counts of this clonotype. The chain has TRBV20-1 and TRBJ1-5, with 7 bases lining up with TRBD1. The CDR3 covers 14 residues. V gave up 3 bases and J gave up 4 bases; unmatched junction bases: 6. Germline values: CDR1 DFQATT, CDR2 SNEGSKA (reference sequence). CDR3 loop: CSARKGAGNQPQHF. The CDR3 DNA follows: TGCAGTGCTAGGAAGGGGGCAGGTAATCAGCCCCAGCATTTT.

This rearrangement joins TRBV7-2 to TRBJ2-7; maybe TRBD1 (6 bases). CDR1 is SGHTA, CDR2 FQGNSA, per germline. The CDR3 runs 14 residues. Trimming pared 1 base from V and 6 bases from J, leaving 13 bases between. This CDR3 reads CASSLGTGIFEQYF. In DNA form, the CDR3 reads TGTGCCAGCAGCTTAGGAACAGGGATCTTCGAGCAGTACTTC.

This clonotype has ten or more counts. The chain links TRBV12-3 or TRBV12-4 to TRBJ1-1; D not certain. The CDR3 is made up of 13 amino acids. V dropped 5 bases and J dropped 4 bases, with 11 bases sitting between them. The CDR3 is CASSLRPATEAFF. In DNA form, the CDR3 reads TGTGCCAGCAGTCTTAGGCCCGCCACTGAAGCTTTCTTT.

Many counts were recorded for this clonotype. CDR3 residues: CASSIAGGSNQPQHF. DNA of the CDR3: TGTGCCAGTAGTATAGCCGGGGGTAGCAATCAGCCCCAGCATTTT. The chain employs TRBV19 and TRBJ1-5; tentatively, D is TRBD1 (5 bases). Looked up from germline, CDR1 is LNHDA and CDR2 is SQIVND (reference sequence). V gave up 1 base and J gave up 0 bases, with 7 bases separating them. This CDR3 is built from 15 residues.

This clonotype has a count of ten or more. The V call is TRBV7-9, the J call TRBJ2-7; D is unresolved. V gave up 3 bases and J gave up 0 bases, with 12 bases separating them. The CDR3 runs 15 residues. Germline loops: CDR1 SEHNR, CDR2 FQNEAQ (reference sequence). The CDR3 DNA sequence: TGTGCCAGCAGCTTCGGCAGGAGTAGCTCCTACGAGCAGTACTTC. Its translation is CASSFGRSSSYEQYF.

There are many counts of this clonotype. This chain connects TRBV7-8 to TRBJ2-2, with TRBD2 matching 8 bases. The CDR3 length is 15 residues. The germline gives CDR1 SGHVS, CDR2 FQNEAQ. Trimming at V came to 5 bases and at J to 1 base, leaving 3 bases not matched to a gene. CDR3 in amino acids: CASSPGTRNTGELFF. CDR3 nucleotide sequence: TGTGCCAGCAGCCCGGGGACTAGGAACACCGGGGAGCTGTTTTTT.

This clonotype was detected only a few times. The chain employs TRBV11-2 and TRBJ2-2; 7 bases match TRBD1. The CDR3 covers 14 residues. Germline CDR1 reads SGHAT; CDR2 reads FQNNGV. V was pared by 6 bases and J by 2 bases, with 3 bases of the junction left unmatched. The CDR3, as DNA: TGTGCCAGCAGGCGGACAGGAAACACCGGGGAGCTGTTTTTT. Translating gives CASRRTGNTGELFF.

This clonotype was seen a handful of times. The chain combines TRBV29-1 with TRBJ2-3; TRBD2 might be the D (6 bases). V gave up 5 bases and J gave up 5 bases, with 17 bases separating them. The CDR3 loop spans 14 amino acids. Germline V lookup: CDR1 SQVTM, CDR2 ANQGSEA. CDR3 nucleotides: TGCAGCGTTAGGGCTGGGGCGCGGGGAGATACGCAGTATTTT. Its translation: CSVRAGARGDTQYF.

About this clonotype: As the CDR3 is not closed by the conserved phenylalanine or tryptophan, this likely results from a read error. The rearrangement joins TRBV6-2 or TRBV6-3 to TRBJ2-7; no clear D gene. V lost 8 bases and J 0 bases, leaving 8 bases between the germline ends. CDR3 length: 12 residues. Germline V gene sequence: CDR1 MNHEY, CDR2 SVGEGT. CDR3 nucleotide sequence: TGTGCCAGCGCTAAGGGCTCCTACGAGCAGTACCTC. It specifies CASAKGSYEQYL.

This clonotype appeared many times. This sequence joins TRBV24-1 and TRBJ1-3; no firm D call. Per the germline V gene, CDR1 is KGHDR and CDR2 is SFDVKD. V was trimmed by 4 bases and J by 0 bases, leaving 12 bases between them. The CDR3 is 16 residues long. CDR3: CATSDPVGGSGNTIYF. DNA of the CDR3: TGTGCCACCAGTGACCCCGTGGGAGGCTCTGGAAACACCATATATTTT.

The J gene is TRBJ1-1, the V gene TRBV5-1; no clear D gene. V lost 0 bases to trimming and J lost 10 bases, with 16 bases between them. This CDR3 spans 14 amino acids. Germline V gene sequence: CDR1 SGHRS, CDR2 YFSETQ. DNA of the CDR3: TGCGCCAGCAGCTTGGCCGTGACCGGCAGCCTAGCTTTCTTT. Amino acids: CASSLAVTGSLAFF.

This clonotype was counted at least ten times. The chain joins TRBV4-3 to TRBJ1-6, with 8 nucleotides matching TRBD1. Germline loops: CDR1 LGHNA, CDR2 YSLEER. CDR3 size: 15 residues. Germline trimming cut 1 base from V and 10 bases from J; bases unmatched to any gene: 6. The CDR3 DNA is TGCGCCAGCAGCCAAGGTGAAAACAGGGGGTCACCCCTCCACTTT. It translates to CASSQGENRGSPLHF.